The source of this T cell receptor beta chain is a study of blood T cell repertoires in COVID-19. Study-level information: Acute-phase and convalescent COVID-19 samples originated in the United States, Italy and Spain. In each case, the material was cDNA or gDNA derived from T cells, B-cell-depleted T cells, or PBMCs.

Notes on this clone: Other DNA sequences within the sample encode an identical CDR3.

Deletions cut 1 base from V and 3 bases from J, with 5 bases between. The CDR3 consists of 13 residues. Germline CDR1 is SGHRS and CDR2 is YFSETQ. Original methodology: For nucleated cells, counts were estimated from reference gene primer amplification. The method was immunoSEQ multiplex PCR; TCRdb's version includes in-frame clones alone and lacks a portion of them. That table furnishes V, J and clone size, whereas the DNA furnished D and trimming. The table includes about 120,000 clones, approximately 90% detected once. Recruited during active infection, patients (from Seattle) were subsequently followed longitudinally.

The receptor's source is a man aged 60 to 75 with COVID-19, enrolled during active disease. Sequenced sample: peripheral blood. J is TRBJ1-5 and V is TRBV5-1; D unresolved. CDR3 coding DNA: TGCGCCAGCAGCTTGACAGTCAATCAGCCCCAGCATTTT. Encoded protein: CASSLTVNQPQHF.